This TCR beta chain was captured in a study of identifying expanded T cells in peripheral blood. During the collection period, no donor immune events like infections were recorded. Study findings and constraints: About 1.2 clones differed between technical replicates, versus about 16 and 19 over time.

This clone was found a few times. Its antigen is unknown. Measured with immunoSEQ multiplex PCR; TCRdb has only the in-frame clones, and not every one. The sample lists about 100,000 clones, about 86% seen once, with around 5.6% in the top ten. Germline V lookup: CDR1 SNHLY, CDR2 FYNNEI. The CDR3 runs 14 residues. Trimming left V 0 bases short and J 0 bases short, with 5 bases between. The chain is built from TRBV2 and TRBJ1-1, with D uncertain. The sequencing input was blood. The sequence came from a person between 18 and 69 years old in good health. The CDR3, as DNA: TGTGCCAGCAGTGAAGCAGGAATGAACACTGAAGCTTTCTTT. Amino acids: CASSEAGMNTEAFF.